This note documents a single TCR beta chain sequence. Antigen unknown. V was clipped by 2 bases and J by 5 bases; unmatched bases: 7. This CDR3 contains 14 residues. CDR1 and CDR2 (germline): GTSNPN, SVGIG (reference sequence). This sample was taken from a study of molecular identifiers for immune sequencing clone quantification. Overall study results and limits: Barcodes shared by identical TCR molecules could lead to underestimated sizes of highly expanded clones.

A single record per CDR3 protein comes from TCRdb applying MiXCR to the PCR reads. The data show over 600,000 distinct CDR3 sequences, 15% to 20% seen once. The sample taken for sequencing was naive CD8+ T cells from blood, with Jurkat cell RNA spiked in. Subset specified: FACS-sorted CD8+CD4-CCR7+CD45RA+ naive T cells. The receptor's source is a human donor in good health. Some libraries in this study had Jurkat cell RNA spiked in. The rearrangement links TRBV30 to TRBJ2-7; 9 bases line up with TRBD1. The CDR3 DNA follows: TGTGCCTGGAGTCCGGGACAGGGTAGCCACGAGCAGTACTTC. Residues: CAWSPGQGSHEQYF.